This T cell receptor beta chain is from a study of blood T cell repertoires in COVID-19. Study-wide context: COVID-19 samples collected from the United States, Italy and Spain covered acute and convalescent phases.

Study processing details: Counts of nucleated cells, estimated from reference gene primer amplification, were obtained. Clones were sequenced by immunoSEQ multiplex PCR, and TCRdb holds only the in-frame ones, with some missing. The V and J calls and clone size were taken over from that table, and D and trimming were inferred from the DNA. The table has 200,000 to 250,000 clones, 85% to 90% seen once; the top ten hold approximately 6%. This CDR3 is built from 13 residues. With V trimmed by 6 bases and J by 4 bases, 3 bases remained unmatched. This TCR was recovered from a man at least 80 years old with acute or convalescent COVID-19. The chain joins TRBV12-3 or TRBV12-4 to TRBJ1-1, with 9 positions matching TRBD1. Material: peripheral blood. CDR3 DNA: TGTGCCAGCAGCAGGACAGGGGCCACTGAAGCTTTCTTT. This encodes CASSRTGATEAFF.